Presented here are 8 T cell receptor beta chains from one specimen sequenced in a study of cytomegalovirus exposure and HLA in healthy donors. PCR used 60 Vbeta primers and 13 Jbeta primers. TCRdb's table, derived via immunoSEQ multiplex PCR, lists solely in-frame clones and lacks some. Its clone listing holds about 200,000 clones. Sequences were obtained from PBMCs. These receptors all stem from a boy younger than 18 in good health and CMV-seronegative.

The CDR3 nucleotides read TGCGCCAGCAGTGAGGAGATTATAGCTAACTATGGCTACACCTTC. Its translation is CASSEEIIANYGYTF. This chain uses TRBV10-1 with TRBJ1-2; no firm D call. The CDR3 is 15 residues long. Between the trimmed V and J ends, which lost 2 bases and 0 bases, there was a span of 10 bases. From germline, CDR1 is WNHNN and CDR2 SYGVQD (reference sequence).

The J gene is TRBJ1-1, the V gene TRBV5-4; no clear D gene. The V and J ends lost 4 bases and 1 base respectively, with 5 bases between them. Germline assignment: CDR1 SGHNT and CDR2 YYREEE (reference sequence). This CDR3 spans 12 amino acids. The CDR3 DNA follows: TGTGCCAGCAGCCCTTCGAACACTGAAGCTTTCTTT. Translating it yields CASSPSNTEAFF.

On this clone: In the same sample, other DNA sequences code for this CDR3. The V and J genes are TRBV7-9 and TRBJ1-4; maybe TRBD1 (5 bases). Trimming took off 6 bases at V and 5 bases at J, with 13 bases between the two ends. The CDR3 contains 14 residues. Germline loops: CDR1 SEHNR, CDR2 FQNEAQ (reference sequence). CDR3 loop: CASSSTGLNEKLFF. Written as DNA, the CDR3 is TGTGCCAGCAGTTCAACGGGACTAAATGAAAAACTGTTTTTT. The complete variable domain, with remaining parts taken from reference TRBV7-9 and TRBJ1-4, reads DTGVSQNPRHKITKRGQNVTFRCDPISEHNRLYWYRQTLGQGPEFLTYFQNEAQLEKSRLLSDRFSAERPKGSFSTLEIQRTEQGDSAMYLCASSSTGLNEKLFFGSGTQLSVL.

The chain is built from TRBV19 and TRBJ1-2; D not resolved. Germline V gives CDR1 LNHDA, CDR2 SQIVND (reference sequence). Trimming cost V 4 bases and J 8 bases, with 8 bases left between them. The CDR3 is 11 residues long. The CDR3 sequence: CASSTLLGYTF. The CDR3 DNA sequence: TGTGCCAGTAGTACTTTACTAGGCTACACCTTC.

V gene TRBV9 combines with J gene TRBJ1-1; D unclear. V lost 3 bases and J lost 1, with 16 bases in between. Germline CDR1 reads SGDLS; CDR2 reads YYNGEE. The CDR3 runs to 16 residues. The CDR3 nucleotides are TGTGCCAGCAGCGGCCCCCCCGCGGGAGGGAACACTGAAGCTTTCTTT. It specifies CASSGPPAGGNTEAFF.

DNA for the CDR3: TGTGCCAGCAGGGCGGGACAGGGGGGCTACACCTTC. Protein sequence: CASRAGQGGYTF. The chain is built from TRBV6-5 and TRBJ1-2, with 10 bases matching TRBD1. Germline V CDR1 and CDR2: MNHEY, SVGAGI. This CDR3 comprises 12 residues. Trimming took 6 bases from V and 8 from J; bases not matched to a gene: 3.

The rearrangement links TRBV5-5 to TRBJ1-1; 8 bases map to TRBD1. This CDR3 comprises 13 residues. From germline, CDR1 is SGHKS and CDR2 YYEKEE (reference sequence). The junction had 3 bases not matched to a gene; V was cut back by 4 bases and J by 4 bases. As DNA, the CDR3 is TGTGCCAGCAGCCGACAGGGGACCACTGAAGCTTTCTTT. Translated: CASSRQGTTEAFF. The variable domain in full, with the rest retrieved from reference TRBV5-5 and TRBJ1-1, is DAGVTQSPTHLIKTRGQQVTLRCSPISGHKSVSWYQQVLGQGPQFIFQYYEKEERGRGNFPDRFSARQFPNYSSELNVNALLLGDSALYLCASSRQGTTEAFFGQGTRLTVV.

The V and J genes are TRBV5-8 and TRBJ2-2; weak D call: TRBD1 (6 bases). Germline CDR1 and CDR2: SGHTS and YDEGEE. This CDR3 contains 17 residues. The germline V and J ends were trimmed by 6 bases and 4 bases, with 22 bases remaining between them. CDR3 region: CASIQEGRDISTGELFF. CDR3 sequence (DNA): TGTGCCAGCATCCAAGAGGGACGGGACATCTCCACCGGGGAGCTGTTTTTT. The variable domain in full, completed from reference TRBV5-8 and TRBJ2-2, reads EAGVTQSPTHLIKTRGQQATLRCSPISGHTSVYWYQQALGLGLQFLLWYDEGEERNRGNFPPRFSGRQFPNYSSELNVNALELEDSALYLCASIQEGRDISTGELFFGEGSRLTVL.